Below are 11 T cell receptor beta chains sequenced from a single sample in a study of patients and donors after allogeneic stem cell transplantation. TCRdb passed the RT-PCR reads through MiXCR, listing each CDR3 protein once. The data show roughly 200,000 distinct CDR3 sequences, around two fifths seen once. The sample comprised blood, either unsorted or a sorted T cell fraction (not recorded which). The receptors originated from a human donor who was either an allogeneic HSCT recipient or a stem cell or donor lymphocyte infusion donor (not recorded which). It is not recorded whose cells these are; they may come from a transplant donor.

The CDR3 nucleotides read TGTGCCAGCAGTTTAGTGAGATTAGCCAAAAACATTCAGTACTTC. It yields the protein CASSLVRLAKNIQYF. The chain combines TRBV28 with TRBJ2-4; no firm D call. V lost 2 bases and J lost 0, with 8 bases in between. Germline V lookup: CDR1 MDHEN, CDR2 SYDVKM. This CDR3 region has 15 residues.

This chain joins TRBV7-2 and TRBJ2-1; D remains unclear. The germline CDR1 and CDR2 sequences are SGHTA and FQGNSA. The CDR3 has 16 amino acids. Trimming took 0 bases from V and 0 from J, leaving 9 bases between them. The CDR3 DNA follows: TGTGCCAGCAGCTTAGCTAGCACCGGCTCCTACAATGAGCAGTTCTTC. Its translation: CASSLASTGSYNEQFF.

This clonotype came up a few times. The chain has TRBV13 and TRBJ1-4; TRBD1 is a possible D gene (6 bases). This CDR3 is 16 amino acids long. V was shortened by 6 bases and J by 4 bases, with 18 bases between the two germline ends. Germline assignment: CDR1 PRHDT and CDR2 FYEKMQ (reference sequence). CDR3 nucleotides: TGTGCCAGCAGGACCTGGGGGCAGCGGAATAATGAAAAACTGTTTTTT. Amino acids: CASRTWGQRNNEKLFF.

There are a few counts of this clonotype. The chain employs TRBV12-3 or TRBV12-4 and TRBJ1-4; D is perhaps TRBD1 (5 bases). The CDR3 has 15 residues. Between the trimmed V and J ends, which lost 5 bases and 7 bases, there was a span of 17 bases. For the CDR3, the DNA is TGTGCCAGCAGTACGGGACGGCTTAACGGTGAAAAACTGTTTTTT. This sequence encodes CASSTGRLNGEKLFF.

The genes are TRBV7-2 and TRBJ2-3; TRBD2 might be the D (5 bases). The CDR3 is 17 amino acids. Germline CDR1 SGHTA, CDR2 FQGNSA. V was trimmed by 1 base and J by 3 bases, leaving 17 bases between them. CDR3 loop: CASSLGLLGSGTDTQYF. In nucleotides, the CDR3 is TGTGCCAGCAGCTTAGGTCTTCTAGGGTCGGGAACAGATACGCAGTATTTT.

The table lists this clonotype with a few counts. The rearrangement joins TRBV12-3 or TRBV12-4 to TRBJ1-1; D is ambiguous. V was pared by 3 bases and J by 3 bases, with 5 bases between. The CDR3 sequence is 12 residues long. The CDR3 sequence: CASSFSYTEAFF. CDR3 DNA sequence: TGTGCCAGCAGTTTTTCTTACACTGAAGCTTTCTTT.

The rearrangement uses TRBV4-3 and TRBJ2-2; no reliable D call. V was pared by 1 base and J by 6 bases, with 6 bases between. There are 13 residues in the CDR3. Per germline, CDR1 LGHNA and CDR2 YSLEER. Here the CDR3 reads CASSQGHPGELFF. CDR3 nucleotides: TGCGCCAGCAGCCAAGGGCATCCCGGGGAGCTGTTTTTT.

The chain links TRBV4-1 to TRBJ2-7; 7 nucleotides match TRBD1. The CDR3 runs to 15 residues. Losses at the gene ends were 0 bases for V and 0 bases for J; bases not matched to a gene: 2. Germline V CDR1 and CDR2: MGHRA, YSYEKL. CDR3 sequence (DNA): TGCGCCAGCAGCCAAGAACAGGGGAGCTCCTACGAGCAGTACTTC. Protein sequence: CASSQEQGSSYEQYF.

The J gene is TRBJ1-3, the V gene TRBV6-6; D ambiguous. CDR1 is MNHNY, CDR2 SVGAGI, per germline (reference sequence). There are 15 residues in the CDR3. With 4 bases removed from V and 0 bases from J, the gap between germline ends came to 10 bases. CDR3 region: CASSLGDGSGNTIYF. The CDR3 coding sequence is TGTGCCAGCAGTTTGGGTGACGGCTCTGGAAACACCATATATTTT.

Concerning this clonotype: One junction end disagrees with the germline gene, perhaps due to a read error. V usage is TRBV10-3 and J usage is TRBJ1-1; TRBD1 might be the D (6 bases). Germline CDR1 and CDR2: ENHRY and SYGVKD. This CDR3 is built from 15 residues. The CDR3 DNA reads TGTGCCATCAGTGAGTCCGAAACAGGGAACCCTGAAGCTTTCTTT. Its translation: CAISESETGNPEAFF.

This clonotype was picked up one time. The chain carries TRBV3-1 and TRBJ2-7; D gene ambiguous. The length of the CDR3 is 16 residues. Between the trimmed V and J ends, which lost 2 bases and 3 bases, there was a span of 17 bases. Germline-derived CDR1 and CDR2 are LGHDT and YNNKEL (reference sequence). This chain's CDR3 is CASSQTQDADFYEQYF. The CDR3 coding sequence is TGTGCCAGCAGCCAAACCCAGGACGCAGATTTCTACGAGCAGTACTTC.